The source of this TCR beta chain is a study of post-analysis software for immune sequencing data. Study summary: Disease courses included relapsing-remitting, secondary progressive and progressive-relapsing multiple sclerosis. General observations from the study: Included in a set of about 5 TRBV segments more frequent in patients than controls were TRBV5-6, TRBV5-1 and TRBV20-1. Controls had significantly higher normalized Chao1 diversity than multiple sclerosis patients. Pronounced co-clustering by F measure was evident among identically batched samples.

Trimming removed 3 bases from V and 2 bases from J; junction bases left unmatched: 6. The CDR3 contains 16 residues. CDR1 and CDR2 (germline): MGHDK, SYGVNS. Built from TCR beta cDNA, the libraries had unique molecular identifiers in them. About 500,000 cDNA molecules came from 1 to 10 million T cells. TCRdb analysed the PCR reads with MiXCR anew, one entry per CDR3 protein. This sample yields hundreds of thousands of distinct CDR3 sequences, of which around 53% are seen a single time; roughly 4.4% belongs to the top ten. A few counts support this clonotype. Its antigen is currently unknown. The sequencing input was blood. The sequence was obtained from a girl between 10 and 17 years old with multiple sclerosis. The chain couples TRBV25-1 to TRBJ2-1; TRBD1 aligns across 8 bases. The CDR3 sequence: CASSEVLQGAYNEQFF. The CDR3 nucleotides are TGTGCCAGCAGTGAGGTCTTACAGGGGGCCTACAATGAGCAGTTCTTC. Using reference TRBV25-1 and TRBJ2-1 for the parts outside the CDR3, the full variable domain is EADIYQTPRYLVIGTGKKITLECSQTMGHDKMYWYQQDPGMELHLIHYSYGVNSTEKGDLSSESTVSRIRTEHFPLTLESARPSHTSQYLCASSEVLQGAYNEQFFGPGTRLTVL.